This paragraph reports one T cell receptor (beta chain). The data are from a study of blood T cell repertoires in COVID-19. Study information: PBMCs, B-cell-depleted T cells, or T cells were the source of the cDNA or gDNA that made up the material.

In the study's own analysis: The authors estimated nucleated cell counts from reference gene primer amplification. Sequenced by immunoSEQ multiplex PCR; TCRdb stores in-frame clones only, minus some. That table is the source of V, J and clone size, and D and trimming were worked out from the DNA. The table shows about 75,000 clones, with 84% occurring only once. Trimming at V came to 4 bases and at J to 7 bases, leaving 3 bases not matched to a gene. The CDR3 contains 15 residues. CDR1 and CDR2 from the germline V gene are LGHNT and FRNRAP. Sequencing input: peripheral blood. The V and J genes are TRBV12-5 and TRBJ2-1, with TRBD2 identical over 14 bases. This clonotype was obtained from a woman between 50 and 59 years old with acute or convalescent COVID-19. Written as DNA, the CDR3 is TGTGCTAGTGGTTGGACTAGCGGGGGGAGAAATGAGCAGTTCTTC. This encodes CASGWTSGGRNEQFF.